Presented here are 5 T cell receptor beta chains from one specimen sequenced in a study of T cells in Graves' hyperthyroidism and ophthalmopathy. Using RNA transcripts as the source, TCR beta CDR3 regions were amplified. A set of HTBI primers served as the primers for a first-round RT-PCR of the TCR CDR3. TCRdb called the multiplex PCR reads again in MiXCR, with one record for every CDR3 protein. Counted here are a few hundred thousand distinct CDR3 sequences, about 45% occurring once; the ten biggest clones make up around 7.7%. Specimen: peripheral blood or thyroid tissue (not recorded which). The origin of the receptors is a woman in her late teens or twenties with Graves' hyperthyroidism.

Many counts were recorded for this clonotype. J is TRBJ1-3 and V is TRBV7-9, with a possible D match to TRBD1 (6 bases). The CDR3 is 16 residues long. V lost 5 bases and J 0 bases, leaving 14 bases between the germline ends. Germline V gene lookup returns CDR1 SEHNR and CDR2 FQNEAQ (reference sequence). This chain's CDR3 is CASSRQTGYSGNTIYF. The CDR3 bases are TGTGCCAGCAGCCGACAAACAGGGTACTCTGGAAACACCATATATTTT. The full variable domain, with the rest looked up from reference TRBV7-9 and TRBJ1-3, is DTGVSQNPRHKITKRGQNVTFRCDPISEHNRLYWYRQTLGQGPEFLTYFQNEAQLEKSRLLSDRFSAERPKGSFSTLEIQRTEQGDSAMYLCASSRQTGYSGNTIYFGEGSWLTVV.

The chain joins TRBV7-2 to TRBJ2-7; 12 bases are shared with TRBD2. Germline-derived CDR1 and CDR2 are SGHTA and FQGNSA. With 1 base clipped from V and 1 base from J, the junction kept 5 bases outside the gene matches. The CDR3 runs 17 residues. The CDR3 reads CASSLELAGGLSYEQYF. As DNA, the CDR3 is TGTGCCAGCAGCTTAGAACTAGCGGGAGGCCTATCCTACGAGCAGTACTTC.

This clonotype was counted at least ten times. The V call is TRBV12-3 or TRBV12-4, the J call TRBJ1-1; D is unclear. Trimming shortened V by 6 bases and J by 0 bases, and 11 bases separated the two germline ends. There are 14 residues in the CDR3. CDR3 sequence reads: CASSLQAMNTEAFF. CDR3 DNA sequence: TGTGCCAGCAGCCTGCAGGCTATGAACACTGAAGCTTTCTTT.

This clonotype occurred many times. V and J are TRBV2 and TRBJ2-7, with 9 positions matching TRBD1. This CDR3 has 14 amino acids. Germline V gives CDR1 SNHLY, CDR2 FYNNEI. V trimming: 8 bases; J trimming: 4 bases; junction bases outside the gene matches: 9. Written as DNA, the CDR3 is TGTGCCAGCGGGGTAACAGGGGGCAAGTACGAGCAGTACTTC. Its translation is CASGVTGGKYEQYF.

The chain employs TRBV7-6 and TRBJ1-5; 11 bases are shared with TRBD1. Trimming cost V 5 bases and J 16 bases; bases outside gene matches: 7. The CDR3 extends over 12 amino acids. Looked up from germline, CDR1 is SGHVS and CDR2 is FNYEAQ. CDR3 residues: CASSRDRGSLHF. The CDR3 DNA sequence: TGTGCCAGCAGCCGGGACAGGGGGAGTTTACATTTT.